This TCR beta chain derives from a study of blood T cell repertoires in COVID-19. Study at large: The origin of the acute and convalescent COVID-19 samples was the United States, Italy and Spain. From T cells, B-cell-depleted T cells, or PBMCs came the material, which was cDNA or gDNA.

Study processing details: Counts of nucleated cells, estimated from reference gene primer amplification, were obtained. The method was immunoSEQ multiplex PCR; TCRdb's version includes in-frame clones alone and lacks a portion of them. V and J calls and clone size are copied from that table; D and trimming were computed from the DNA. The sample lists 200,000 to 250,000 clones, approximately 82% seen once, with around 1.9% in the top ten. V was pared by 0 bases and J by 4 bases, with 8 bases between. The length of the CDR3 is 14 residues. CDR1 and CDR2 (germline): SGHRS, YFSETQ. The gene calls are TRBV5-1 and TRBJ2-1, with D tentatively TRBD1 (5 bases). Sequencing was done on a sample of peripheral blood. This sequence originates from a woman older than 75 with acute or convalescent COVID-19. CDR3 DNA: TGCGCCAGCAGCTTGGGACAGATTTACAATGAGCAGTTCTTC. This translates into CASSLGQIYNEQFF.